Following are 26 T cell receptor beta chains from one sample sequenced in a study of T cell changes during pregnancy in multiple sclerosis. Here immunoSEQ multiplex PCR was the method, and the copy in TCRdb shows in-frame clones only, minus some. Of about 100,000 clones in the sample, around 93% were seen once. Sequenced material: peripheral blood, taken after pregnancy. These TCRs come from a female donor with multiple sclerosis, enrolled in a pregnancy study.

The V call is TRBV7-8, the J call TRBJ1-2, with no clear D. V dropped 1 base and J dropped 2 bases, with 8 bases sitting between them. Looked up from germline, CDR1 is SGHVS and CDR2 is FQNEAQ. The CDR3 runs to 14 residues. CDR3 DNA: TGTGCCAGCAGCTTAGTTGCCCTAAACTATGGCTACACCTTC. It specifies CASSLVALNYGYTF.

V and J are TRBV27 and TRBJ1-3; D is ambiguous. The CDR3 is 17 amino acids. V was shortened by 3 bases and J by 4 bases, with 19 bases between the two germline ends. Germline CDR1 and CDR2: MNHEY and SMNVEV (reference sequence). In nucleotides, the CDR3 is TGTGCCAGCAGTTTGACGGCCCGAGCGGACGCGGGAAACACCATATATTTT. As protein: CASSLTARADAGNTIYF.

This clone was found once. The chain recombines TRBV6-5 with TRBJ1-2; TRBD1 matches at 10 bases. This CDR3 contains 14 residues. The V segment lost 6 bases and the J segment 6 bases; nucleotides outside the gene matches: 7. Germline V gene data show CDR1 as MNHEY and CDR2 as SVGAGI. The CDR3: CASRGTDRGDGYTF. Here the CDR3 DNA reads TGTGCCAGCAGAGGGACGGACAGGGGGGATGGCTACACCTTC.

This clone has just one count. The chain uses TRBV6-5 and TRBJ1-2; weak D call: TRBD1 (6 bases). The CDR3 contains 14 residues. Germline-derived CDR1 and CDR2 are MNHEY and SVGAGI. The germline V and J ends were trimmed by 6 bases and 0 bases, with 11 bases remaining between them. CDR3 amino acids: CASSRRQANYGYTF. CDR3 DNA: TGTGCCAGCAGCCGGCGACAGGCTAACTATGGCTACACCTTC.

The chain uses TRBV19 and TRBJ2-5; D perhaps matches TRBD1 (5 bases). CDR3 size: 16 residues. Germline loops: CDR1 LNHDA, CDR2 SQIVND (reference sequence). The V end lost 6 bases, the J end lost 5 bases, and 22 bases lay between the germline ends. In DNA, the CDR3 is TGTGCCAGTAGCCCCCTCATGACAGTCCAGAGGGAGACCCAGTACTTC. Encoded protein: CASSPLMTVQRETQYF. Full variable domain (missing parts from reference TRBV19 and TRBJ2-5): DGGITQSPKYLFRKEGQNVTLSCEQNLNHDAMYWYRQDPGQGLRLIYYSQIVNDFQKGDIAEGYSVSREKKESFPLTVTSAQKNPTAFYLCASSPLMTVQRETQYFGPGTRLLVL.

The chain links TRBV2 to TRBJ1-5, with D maybe TRBD1 (6 bases). Trimming took off 0 bases at V and 8 bases at J, with 8 bases between the two ends. Germline CDR1 and CDR2: SNHLY and FYNNEI. The CDR3 totals 13 residues. The CDR3 DNA sequence: TGTGCCAGCAGTGAAGCGCCAGGGGAGCCCCAGCATTTT. This sequence encodes CASSEAPGEPQHF.

This clone has a single count. Here the CDR3 reads CASTGTGAGANVLTF. CDR3 sequence (DNA): TGTGCCAGCACCGGGACAGGTGCAGGGGCCAACGTCCTGACTTTC. J is TRBJ2-6 and V is TRBV2; 8 nucleotides line up with TRBD1. J was trimmed by 4 bases and V by 7 bases; bases with no gene match: 6. Germline CDR1 and CDR2: SNHLY and FYNNEI. The CDR3 totals 15 residues.

The V and J genes are TRBV28 and TRBJ1-2; D is possibly TRBD1 (5 bases). CDR1 and CDR2 from the germline V gene are MDHEN and SYDVKM. This CDR3 has 13 amino acids. The V end lost 8 bases, the J end lost 3 bases, and 13 bases lay between the germline ends. CDR3 residues: CASGMDNHYGYTF. The DNA of the CDR3 is TGTGCCAGCGGCATGGACAATCACTATGGCTACACCTTC.

The chain carries TRBV11-2 and TRBJ1-1, with D unresolved. Per the germline V gene, CDR1 is SGHAT and CDR2 is FQNNGV. The ends were cut back, 1 base at V and 0 bases at J, with 12 bases in the middle. The CDR3 loop spans 16 amino acids. The CDR3 region is CASSLVSRALNTEAFF. The CDR3, as DNA: TGTGCCAGCAGCTTAGTATCTCGAGCCTTGAACACTGAAGCTTTCTTT.

This clone has only one observation. This chain joins TRBV2 and TRBJ1-5; the D gene is possibly TRBD1 (5 bases). Germline CDR1 SNHLY, CDR2 FYNNEI. CDR3 length: 13 amino acids. Between the trimmed V and J ends, which lost 7 bases and 7 bases, there was a span of 14 bases. CDR3 protein: CASTPRAGQPQHF. Here the CDR3 DNA reads TGTGCCAGCACCCCCCGGGCAGGGCAGCCCCAGCATTTT.

The V and J genes are TRBV9 and TRBJ2-7, with 8 bases lining up with TRBD1. V lost 3 bases to trimming and J lost 2 bases; unmatched junction nucleotides: 4. CDR3 length equals 14 residues. Germline-derived CDR1 and CDR2 are SGDLS and YYNGEE. CDR3 amino acids: CASSETGDPYEQYF. CDR3 coding DNA: TGTGCCAGCAGCGAGACAGGGGACCCCTACGAGCAGTACTTC. Full variable domain (outside the CDR3, taken from reference TRBV9 and TRBJ2-7): DSGVTQTPKHLITATGQRVTLRCSPRSGDLSVYWYQQSLDQGLQFLIQYYNGEERAKGNILERFSAQQFPDLHSELNLSSLELGDSALYFCASSETGDPYEQYFGPGTRLTVT.

The rearrangement uses TRBV7-9 and TRBJ2-5, with 7 bases matching TRBD2. This CDR3 has 14 amino acids. Germline V gene data show CDR1 as SEHNR and CDR2 as FQNEAQ (reference sequence). V shed 6 bases and J 0 bases; nucleotides not matched to a gene: 4. The CDR3: CASRLTSDQETQYF. The CDR3 coding sequence is TGTGCCAGCAGACTAACTAGCGACCAAGAGACCCAGTACTTC.

The chain carries TRBV18 and TRBJ2-7; 12 bases agree with TRBD1. The CDR3 has 15 residues. J was trimmed by 6 bases and V by 7 bases; bases with no gene match: 10. Germline loops: CDR1 KGHSH, CDR2 LQKENI. CDR3 sequence reads: CASLAGTGGLAEQYF. The CDR3 DNA sequence: TGTGCCAGCTTAGCCGGGACAGGGGGCTTAGCCGAGCAGTACTTC.

The V call is TRBV9, the J call TRBJ2-1, with 8 bases that match TRBD2. CDR3 size: 15 residues. Per germline, CDR1 SGDLS and CDR2 YYNGEE. The trim removed 0 bases at V and 5 bases at J, leaving 4 bases unmatched. This chain's CDR3 is CASSVVSGTHNEQFF. The DNA for the CDR3 is TGTGCCAGCAGCGTAGTTAGCGGGACTCACAATGAGCAGTTCTTC.

The rearrangement uses TRBV5-1 and TRBJ1-3; 8 bases map to TRBD1. Looked up from germline, CDR1 is SGHRS and CDR2 is YFSETQ. The CDR3 spans 15 residues. J lost 4 bases, V lost 1 base, and 4 bases had no gene match. CDR3 in DNA: TGCGCCAGCAGCTTGCAGGGGGCAGGAGGAAACACCATATATTTT. Its protein is CASSLQGAGGNTIYF.

This chain connects TRBV6-1 to TRBJ2-5; possible D gene TRBD1, 7 bases. The CDR3 consists of 14 residues. CDR1 is MNHNS, CDR2 SASEGT, per germline. With 8 bases removed from V and 4 bases from J, the gap between germline ends came to 17 bases. CDR3 amino acids: CASDPGGAGETQYF. The CDR3 DNA follows: TGTGCCAGCGACCCAGGGGGAGCGGGAGAGACCCAGTACTTC.

The chain has TRBV2 and TRBJ2-3, with TRBD2 identical over 8 bases. J lost 5 bases, V lost 6 bases, and 7 bases had no gene match. Germline V gene data show CDR1 as SNHLY and CDR2 as FYNNEI. The CDR3 contains 14 residues. The CDR3 is CASRGEREIDTQYF. Here the CDR3 DNA reads TGTGCCAGCAGGGGGGAGCGGGAGATAGATACGCAGTATTTT.

The chain is built from TRBV15 and TRBJ1-3; tentative D call: TRBD1 (5 bases). The germline V and J ends were trimmed by 5 bases and 0 bases, with 8 bases remaining between them. The CDR3 sequence is 14 residues long. Germline CDR1 reads LNHNV; CDR2 reads YYDKDF (reference sequence). CDR3 sequence (DNA): TGTGCCACCAGCGGGGCAGCCTCTGGAAACACCATATATTTT. It yields the protein CATSGAASGNTIYF.

The V gene is TRBV2, the J gene TRBJ2-5; 8 positions agree with TRBD1. With 7 bases clipped from V and 2 bases from J, the junction kept 9 bases outside the gene matches. Germline V gene lookup returns CDR1 SNHLY and CDR2 FYNNEI. CDR3 length equals 15 residues. CDR3 protein: CASTLDRGDQETQYF. The DNA of the CDR3 is TGTGCCAGCACCCTTGACAGGGGCGATCAAGAGACCCAGTACTTC.

In nucleotides, the CDR3 is TGTGCCAGCAGGACGGACAACTACGAGCAGTACTTC. Encoded protein: CASRTDNYEQYF. The chain employs TRBV27 and TRBJ2-7, with a tentative D call TRBD1 (5 bases). Germline CDR1 is MNHEY and CDR2 is SMNVEV (reference sequence). The CDR3 length is 12 residues. The ends were cut back, 6 bases at V and 3 bases at J, with 9 bases in the middle.

This clone occurred once. The chain uses TRBV11-2 and TRBJ2-5; D is uncertain. Trimming took 0 bases from V and 1 from J, leaving 9 bases between them. From germline, CDR1 is SGHAT and CDR2 FQNNGV. There are 15 residues in the CDR3. Here the CDR3 reads CASSLDPLLQETQYF. The CDR3, as DNA: TGTGCCAGCAGCTTAGATCCCCTCCTCCAAGAGACCCAGTACTTC.

The rearrangement uses TRBV19 and TRBJ2-7; 9 bases line up with TRBD1. V shed 5 bases, J shed 2 bases, and the junction held 4 bases outside the gene matches. CDR1 and CDR2 (germline): LNHDA, SQIVND (reference sequence). The CDR3 runs to 14 residues. The CDR3 nucleotides are TGTGCCAGTAGTCCGGGGACAGGGCCCTACGAGCAGTACTTC. Translated: CASSPGTGPYEQYF.

This clone has only one observation. The chain joins TRBV5-1 to TRBJ2-2, with 7 positions matching TRBD1. The CDR3 totals 16 residues. Germline V gives CDR1 SGHRS, CDR2 YFSETQ. Germline trimming cut 0 bases from V and 0 bases from J; bases unmatched to any gene: 2. CDR3 sequence: CASSLGGTANTGELFF. CDR3 nucleotide sequence: TGCGCCAGCAGCTTGGGAGGGACAGCGAACACCGGGGAGCTGTTTTTT.

The V gene is TRBV9, the J gene TRBJ2-3; D is undetermined. V dropped 0 bases and J dropped 5 bases, with 4 bases sitting between them. Germline V gene lookup returns CDR1 SGDLS and CDR2 YYNGEE. The CDR3 loop spans 12 amino acids. As DNA, the CDR3 is TGTGCCAGCAGCGTAGTCGGAGATACGCAGTATTTT. Protein product: CASSVVGDTQYF.

The rearrangement links TRBV5-1 to TRBJ2-2; D is uncertain. Between the trimmed V and J ends, which lost 4 bases and 0 bases, there was a span of 16 bases. The CDR3 totals 17 residues. Per germline, CDR1 SGHRS and CDR2 YFSETQ. The DNA for the CDR3 is TGCGCCAGCAGCCCAACCCTTAAAACGGCGAACACCGGGGAGCTGTTTTTT. Its protein product is CASSPTLKTANTGELFF.

The table lists this clone with a few counts. The chain couples TRBV27 to TRBJ2-7, with D tentatively TRBD1 (6 bases). Germline CDR1 reads MNHEY; CDR2 reads SMNVEV (reference sequence). Between the trimmed V and J ends, which lost 8 bases and 7 bases, there was a span of 12 bases. This CDR3 has 11 residues. CDR3 nucleotide sequence: TGTGCCAGCGGGGAAGGGGGAGAGCAGTACTTC. It specifies CASGEGGEQYF.